This T cell receptor (beta chain) emerged from a study of molecular identifiers for immune sequencing clone quantification. TCRdb recomputed calls from the PCR reads with MiXCR, one row per CDR3 protein. The sample shows approximately 550,000 distinct CDR3 sequences, roughly 25% of them seen only once. This CDR3 is built from 13 residues. V was pared by 4 bases and J by 3 bases, with 2 bases of the junction left unmatched. Per the germline V gene, CDR1 is SGHRS and CDR2 is YFSETQ. A few counts support this clonotype. This receptor was identified in a human donor in good health. Some libraries in this study had Jurkat cell RNA spiked in. Sequenced sample: naive CD8+ T cells from blood, with Jurkat cell RNA spiked in. Specified subset: FACS-sorted CD8+CD4-CCR7+CD45RA+ naive T cells. This chain links TRBV5-1 with TRBJ2-5; 8 bases line up with TRBD1. The CDR3 sequence is CASSPDREETQYF. In DNA form, the CDR3 reads TGCGCCAGCAGCCCGGACAGGGAAGAGACCCAGTACTTC. Full variable domain (missing parts from reference TRBV5-1 and TRBJ2-5): KAGVTQTPRYLIKTRGQQVTLSCSPISGHRSVSWYQQTPGQGLQFLFEYFSETQRNKGNFPGRFSGRQFSNSRSEMNVSTLELGDSALYLCASSPDREETQYFGPGTRLLVL.